These 30 T cell receptor beta chains were all obtained from the same sample, sequenced in a study of blood T cell repertoires in COVID-19. Libraries were prepared by immunoSEQ multiplex PCR; TCRdb keeps only in-frame clonotypes and omits some of them. The profile shows 300,000 to 400,000 clones, around nine tenths of them singletons. The sequenced sample consisted of PBMCs or T cells enriched from blood (not recorded which). The receptors derive from a man aged 25-45 years who had recovered from COVID-19.

The CDR3 coding sequence is TGTGCCATCGCAGTGGGTACTGGGGGGGCGGTGGAGACCCAGTACTTC. This sequence encodes CAIAVGTGGAVETQYF. The chain joins TRBV10-3 to TRBJ2-5; possible D gene TRBD2, 7 bases. Germline values: CDR1 ENHRY, CDR2 SYGVKD. V lost 8 bases and J 5 bases, leaving 24 bases between the germline ends. The CDR3 is 16 amino acids.

The V call is TRBV5-1, the J call TRBJ2-5; 12 bases are a match to TRBD2. CDR1 SGHRS and CDR2 YFSETQ come from the germline V gene. CDR3 length equals 16 residues. Germline trimming cut 4 bases from V and 2 bases from J; bases unmatched to any gene: 6. The CDR3 loop reads CASSPSGGAWQETQYF. In nucleotides, the CDR3 is TGCGCCAGCAGCCCTAGCGGGGGGGCTTGGCAAGAGACCCAGTACTTC.

The gene calls are TRBV6-6 and TRBJ1-5; D call uncertain. Per germline, CDR1 MNHNY and CDR2 SVGAGI (reference sequence). Trimming pared 3 bases from V and 8 bases from J, leaving 14 bases between. The CDR3 sequence is 14 residues long. The CDR3 is CASSYAGGLEPQHF. The CDR3, as DNA: TGTGCCAGCAGTTATGCGGGAGGCCTTGAGCCCCAGCATTTT.

The rearrangement joins TRBV7-9 to TRBJ1-3, with unresolved D. The CDR3 totals 14 residues. Germline loops: CDR1 SEHNR, CDR2 FQNEAQ (reference sequence). V lost 0 bases, J lost 1 base, and 4 bases lay in between. The CDR3 nucleotides are TGTGCCAGCAGCTTAGCGAGGTCTGGAAACACCATATATTTT. It yields the protein CASSLARSGNTIYF. The whole variable domain, filled in from reference TRBV7-9 and TRBJ1-3, reads DTGVSQNPRHKITKRGQNVTFRCDPISEHNRLYWYRQTLGQGPEFLTYFQNEAQLEKSRLLSDRFSAERPKGSFSTLEIQRTEQGDSAMYLCASSLARSGNTIYFGEGSWLTVV.

This clone turned up a few times. The V call is TRBV7-6, the J call TRBJ2-5, with 10 bases identical to TRBD2. CDR3 length: 16 residues. The germline V gene encodes CDR1 SGHVS and CDR2 FNYEAQ. Trimming cost V 1 base and J 1 base; bases outside gene matches: 3. The CDR3 sequence: CASSLDSGGLQETQYF. CDR3 coding DNA: TGTGCCAGCAGCTTAGATAGCGGGGGGCTCCAAGAGACCCAGTACTTC.

This clone was counted between two and nine times. V and J are TRBV7-9 and TRBJ1-6, with 9 bases that match TRBD1. This CDR3 has 16 residues. Germline V gene data show CDR1 as SEHNR and CDR2 as FQNEAQ (reference sequence). The ends lost 1 base at V and 7 bases at J; junction bases unmatched: 5. The CDR3 sequence is CASSLGGDRANSPLHF. In nucleotides, the CDR3 is TGTGCCAGCAGCTTAGGAGGGGACAGGGCAAATTCACCCCTCCACTTT.

This chain uses TRBV28 with TRBJ1-4, with unresolved D. From germline, CDR1 is MDHEN and CDR2 SYDVKM. The CDR3 contains 13 residues. Deletions cut 5 bases from V and 5 bases from J, with 9 bases between. Written as DNA, the CDR3 is TGTGCCAGCAGTCGGAGGGTGAATGAAAAACTGTTTTTT. Amino acids: CASSRRVNEKLFF.

Turning to this clone: This sample also contains other DNA sequences that code for the same CDR3. This CDR3 reads CASSVDPTSGVSSYNEQFF. Here the CDR3 DNA reads TGTGCCAGCAGCGTAGACCCCACTAGCGGGGTTAGCTCCTACAATGAGCAGTTCTTC. The V call is TRBV9, the J call TRBJ2-1; TRBD2 aligns across 10 bases. Losses at the gene ends were 0 bases for V and 0 bases for J; bases not matched to a gene: 9. Germline values: CDR1 SGDLS, CDR2 YYNGEE. CDR3 length: 19 amino acids.

The chain has TRBV4-1 and TRBJ2-3; TRBD2 agrees at 10 bases. Losses at the gene ends were 0 bases for V and 3 bases for J; bases not matched to a gene: 6. The germline V gene encodes CDR1 MGHRA and CDR2 YSYEKL. CDR3 size: 17 residues. The CDR3 is CASSQDAGGLATDTQYF. CDR3 bases: TGCGCCAGCAGCCAAGATGCAGGGGGACTAGCGACAGATACGCAGTATTTT.

The V call is TRBV4-1, the J call TRBJ2-2, with D hard to call. Germline CDR1 MGHRA, CDR2 YSYEKL. The CDR3 runs 15 residues. V was shortened by 1 base and J by 1 base, with 7 bases between the two germline ends. Written as DNA, the CDR3 is TGCGCCAGCAGCCAAGTTCTTAGGAACACCGGGGAGCTGTTTTTT. Translating gives CASSQVLRNTGELFF.

The V gene is TRBV2, the J gene TRBJ2-3; 10 nucleotides match TRBD2. The germline gives CDR1 SNHLY, CDR2 FYNNEI. The CDR3 contains 15 residues. The V and J ends lost 4 bases and 5 bases, in that order; junction bases with no gene match: 6. The DNA of the CDR3 is TGTGCCAGCAGTGGGGTTAGCGGGGGGCTAGATACGCAGTATTTT. Translated: CASSGVSGGLDTQYF.

This chain connects TRBV6-5 to TRBJ2-1; 10 nucleotides match TRBD1. Germline assignment: CDR1 MNHEY and CDR2 SVGAGI. V shed 6 bases and J 3 bases; nucleotides not matched to a gene: 2. The CDR3 is 14 residues long. Here the CDR3 DNA reads TGTGCCAGCAGCGGACAGGGGGTCTACAATGAGCAGTTCTTC. Residues: CASSGQGVYNEQFF.

The chain joins TRBV30 to TRBJ1-1; TRBD1 matches 7 bases. Germline CDR1 GTSNPN, CDR2 SVGIG (reference sequence). Germline trimming cut 4 bases from V and 1 base from J; bases unmatched to any gene: 12. The CDR3 totals 16 residues. The chain's CDR3 is CAWTMGRGHTNTEAFF. In DNA form, the CDR3 reads TGTGCCTGGACTATGGGTAGGGGGCACACGAACACTGAAGCTTTCTTT.

The chain recombines TRBV11-1 with TRBJ2-6; D call uncertain. Deletions cut 3 bases from V and 4 bases from J, with 10 bases between. This CDR3 spans 15 amino acids. Per germline, CDR1 SGHAT and CDR2 FQDESV (reference sequence). Written as DNA, the CDR3 is TGTGCCAGCAGCTTCCTGAGGCGGGGGGCCAACGTCCTGACTTTC. It is translated as CASSFLRRGANVLTF.

The V call is TRBV2, the J call TRBJ1-6; 7 nucleotides match TRBD1. V trimming: 3 bases; J trimming: 5 bases; junction bases outside the gene matches: 10. This CDR3 is 17 amino acids long. Germline V gives CDR1 SNHLY, CDR2 FYNNEI. The CDR3 spells CASSDPRLGGHNSPLHF. The CDR3 nucleotides are TGTGCCAGCAGTGATCCAAGGTTAGGGGGCCATAATTCACCCCTCCACTTT.

The chain couples TRBV9 to TRBJ1-4, with D possibly being TRBD1 (5 bases). The CDR3 has 15 amino acids. Germline V lookup: CDR1 SGDLS, CDR2 YYNGEE. Between the trimmed V and J ends, which lost 3 bases and 0 bases, there was a span of 9 bases. The CDR3 nucleotides are TGTGCCAGCAGCGGGTCGACAGCAACTAATGAAAAACTGTTTTTT. Protein sequence: CASSGSTATNEKLFF.

A note on this clone: Other DNA sequences from this sample encode an identical CDR3 as well. The CDR3 protein is CASSFSDRLNTEAFF. Written as DNA, the CDR3 is TGTGCCAGCAGCTTTTCGGACAGGTTGAACACTGAAGCTTTCTTT. This chain links TRBV7-2 with TRBJ1-1, with 7 positions matching TRBD1. The CDR3 contains 15 residues. Per germline, CDR1 SGHTA and CDR2 FQGNSA. J lost 0 bases, V lost 3 bases, and 4 bases had no gene match.

V and J are TRBV6-6 and TRBJ1-1; D call uncertain. The V end was cut by 2 bases, the J end by 0 bases, with 10 bases between. The germline V gene encodes CDR1 MNHNY and CDR2 SVGAGI (reference sequence). The CDR3 runs 15 residues. For the CDR3, the DNA is TGTGCCAGCAGTTACGGGGAGCACATGAACACTGAAGCTTTCTTT. Translated, it gives CASSYGEHMNTEAFF.

V gene TRBV28 combines with J gene TRBJ1-5; weak D call: TRBD1 (6 bases). V lost 6 bases and J lost 3, with 15 bases in between. The germline gives CDR1 MDHEN, CDR2 SYDVKM. This CDR3 has 15 residues. CDR3 sequence: CASSLGWTVNQPQHF. For the CDR3, the DNA is TGTGCCAGCAGCTTAGGGTGGACAGTCAATCAGCCCCAGCATTTT.

V is TRBV7-8 and J is TRBJ2-7; 12 positions match TRBD2. Germline V gives CDR1 SGHVS, CDR2 FQNEAQ. The CDR3 is made up of 15 amino acids. The junction had 5 bases not matched to a gene; V was cut back by 6 bases and J by 2 bases. The CDR3 sequence is CASRETSGGTYEQYF. CDR3 coding DNA: TGTGCCAGCAGGGAGACTAGCGGGGGAACCTACGAGCAGTACTTC.

This chain connects TRBV7-6 to TRBJ2-7, with 7 bases that match TRBD2. Germline V lookup: CDR1 SGHVS, CDR2 FNYEAQ. The V and J ends lost 1 base and 2 bases, in that order; junction bases with no gene match: 5. The CDR3 loop spans 15 amino acids. The CDR3 sequence is CASSLGEGQPYEQYF. The CDR3, as DNA: TGTGCCAGCAGCTTAGGGGAGGGGCAGCCCTACGAGCAGTACTTC.

V gene TRBV9 combines with J gene TRBJ1-4, with D uncertain. The CDR3 totals 13 residues. Looked up from germline, CDR1 is SGDLS and CDR2 is YYNGEE. Trimming shortened V by 0 bases and J by 7 bases, and 7 bases separated the two germline ends. CDR3 DNA: TGTGCCAGCAGCGTAGATCCGGGTGAAAAACTGTTTTTT. Protein: CASSVDPGEKLFF.

This sequence joins TRBV6-6 and TRBJ1-2; D unclear. Trimming cost V 0 bases and J 6 bases, with 8 bases left between them. CDR1 and CDR2 from the germline V gene are MNHNY and SVGAGI (reference sequence). This CDR3 is built from 13 residues. CDR3 protein: CASSYSEGDGYTF. For the CDR3, the DNA is TGTGCCAGCAGTTACTCAGAGGGAGATGGCTACACCTTC.

The rearrangement uses TRBV6-5 and TRBJ1-2, with a possible D match to TRBD1 (5 bases). Trimming removed 0 bases at V and 8 bases at J, with 16 bases between. The CDR3 has 15 amino acids. Germline V gene sequence: CDR1 MNHEY, CDR2 SVGAGI. The CDR3 reads CASSYSAGKARGYTF. In nucleotides, the CDR3 is TGTGCCAGCAGTTACTCGGCAGGGAAGGCTAGGGGCTACACCTTC.

This clone showed up just a few times. The chain joins TRBV6-4 to TRBJ1-1; the match to TRBD1 covers 12 bases. V trimming: 6 bases; J trimming: 5 bases; junction bases outside the gene matches: 7. The CDR3 has 15 residues. CDR1 is MRHNA, CDR2 SNTAGT, per germline. The CDR3 DNA reads as TGTGCCAGCAGCTATGGGACAGGGGGCAGGACTGAAGCTTTCTTT. Amino acids: CASSYGTGGRTEAFF.

The chain is built from TRBV27 and TRBJ2-7; the match to TRBD1 covers 10 bases. CDR1 is MNHEY and CDR2 is SMNVEV in the germline V gene (reference sequence). The trim removed 4 bases at V and 5 bases at J, leaving 5 bases unmatched. CDR3 length: 14 residues. The chain's CDR3 is CASSSGTGVDEQYF. In nucleotides, the CDR3 is TGTGCCAGCAGTTCCGGGACAGGGGTCGACGAGCAGTACTTC.

This clone was found once. The chain has TRBV21-1 and TRBJ2-7; the tabulated D call, TRBD2, remains unverified against the DNA. TRBV21-1 is deemed a pseudogene. The CDR3 runs to 20 residues. The chain's CDR3 is CASSKEPKLAGGPSTYEQYF. The DNA of the CDR3 is TGTGCCAGCAGCAAAGAGCCCAAACTAGCGGGGGGGCCCAGTACCTACGAGCAGTACTTC.

The V call is TRBV18, the J call TRBJ1-1, with 10 bases that match TRBD1. Germline-derived CDR1 and CDR2 are KGHSH and LQKENI. With 5 bases clipped from V and 1 base from J, the junction kept 4 bases outside the gene matches. The CDR3 loop spans 15 amino acids. CDR3 coding DNA: TGTGCCAGCTCATCGACAGGGGGCCCGAACACTGAAGCTTTCTTT. Protein product: CASSSTGGPNTEAFF.

The chain is built from TRBV6-5 and TRBJ1-1; no clear D gene. The germline gives CDR1 MNHEY, CDR2 SVGAGI. V lost 7 bases and J lost 0, with 12 bases in between. This CDR3 is built from 14 residues. The CDR3 nucleotides are TGTGCCAGCACCCTCAACACCCTGAACACTGAAGCTTTCTTT. It specifies CASTLNTLNTEAFF.

The chain employs TRBV5-1 and TRBJ2-3; D not certain. From germline, CDR1 is SGHRS and CDR2 YFSETQ. V dropped 0 bases and J dropped 11 bases, with 16 bases sitting between them. CDR3 length: 14 amino acids. The CDR3 region has the DNA TGCGCCAGCAGCTTGGAAGGTGTGGATTCTAGGCAGTATTTT. It specifies CASSLEGVDSRQYF.